This T cell receptor beta chain was sequenced during a study of blood T cell repertoires in COVID-19. About the research overall: COVID-19 samples from acute and convalescent phases originated in the United States, Italy and Spain. The analysed material was cDNA or gDNA that came from T cells, B-cell-depleted T cells, or PBMCs.

Trimming shortened V by 6 bases and J by 7 bases, and 20 bases separated the two germline ends. CDR1 and CDR2 from the germline V gene are SEHNR and FQNEAQ (reference sequence). The CDR3 length is 15 residues. Under the authors' procedure: Counts of nucleated cells, estimated from reference gene primer amplification, were obtained. Only in-frame clones appear in the TCRdb table, and some are missing; sequencing was by immunoSEQ multiplex PCR. That table supplies the V and J calls and clone size; D and trimming were determined from the DNA. The sample lists about 62,000 clones, over 85% occurring once.

This chain uses TRBV7-9 with TRBJ2-3; weak D call: TRBD1 (5 bases). Sequences were obtained from peripheral blood. The receptor was derived from a human donor in a cohort sampled during active COVID-19. The CDR3 here is CASSSDSQLFYTQYF. Written as DNA, the CDR3 is TGTGCCAGCAGTTCCGACAGCCAGCTCTTTTATACGCAGTATTTT.